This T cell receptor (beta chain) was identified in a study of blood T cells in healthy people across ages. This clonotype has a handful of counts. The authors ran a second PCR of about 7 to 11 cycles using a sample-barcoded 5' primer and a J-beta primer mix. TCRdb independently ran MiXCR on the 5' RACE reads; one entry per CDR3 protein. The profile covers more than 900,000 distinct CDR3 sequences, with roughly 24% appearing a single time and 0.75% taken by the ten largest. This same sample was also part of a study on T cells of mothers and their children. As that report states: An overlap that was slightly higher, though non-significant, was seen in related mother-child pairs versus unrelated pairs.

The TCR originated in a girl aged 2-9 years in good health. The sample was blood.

The CDR3 is CATSDVQGSYGYTF. Written as DNA, the CDR3 is TGTGCCACCAGTGATGTACAGGGGAGCTATGGCTACACCTTC. The J gene is TRBJ1-2, the V gene TRBV24-1; 7 bases match TRBD1. V was pared by 3 bases and J by 4 bases, with 4 bases of the junction left unmatched. The CDR3 loop spans 14 amino acids. Germline-derived CDR1 and CDR2 are KGHDR and SFDVKD.